Listed below are T cell receptor beta chains from one sample, sequenced in a study of cytomegalovirus exposure and HLA in healthy donors. Some clones are missing from TCRdb's copy, which holds only in-frame ones; the method was immunoSEQ multiplex PCR. Among roughly 250,000 clones, nearly 90% were seen once, and the ten largest hold 0.37%. Material for sequencing was PBMCs. The receptors originated from a woman aged 18-35 years in good health and CMV-seronegative. Each CDR3 is given with its conserved first and last residue. D genes are given only for firm matches. Only part of the rows carry a size: once, few, many, or a class if the clone is expanded.

>14|-|TRBJ2-2|TRBD1|TRBV13
TGTGCCAGCAGCTCTACAGGGGGCACCGGGGAGCTGTTTTTT
CASSSTGGTGELFF
>14|-|TRBJ1-3|TRBD1|TRBV7-6
TGTGCCAGCAGAACAGGGGGCTTTGGAAACACCATATATTTT
CASRTGGFGNTIYF
>14|-|TRBJ1-5|-|TRBV5-1
TGCGCCAGCAGCAGTGGAGGGGGCAATCAGCCCCAGCATTTT
CASSSGGGNQPQHF
>13|-|TRBJ2-7|-|TRBV29-1
TGCAGCGTTCATAGCGGAAGCTCCTACGAGCAGTACTTC
CSVHSGSSYEQYF
>15|-|TRBJ1-2|TRBD1|TRBV7-8
TGTGCCAGCAGCCAGGGGCCGCAGGGGGCGGATGGCTACACCTTC
CASSQGPQGADGYTF
>14|-|TRBJ2-5|TRBD1|TRBV19
TGTGCCAGTAGTAACGACAGGGGTCCAGAGACCCAGTACTTC
CASSNDRGPETQYF
>15|-|TRBJ2-1|TRBD1|TRBV6-6
TGTGCCAGCAGCCCGGACAGGCCCGGGGCGGATCAGCAGTTCTTC
CASSPDRPGADQQFF
>14|-|TRBJ2-7|-|TRBV7-2
TGTGCCAGCAGCTTAGGGACAGCCTTCTACGAGCAGTACTTC
CASSLGTAFYEQYF
>12|-|TRBJ1-6|-|TRBV28
TGTGCCGGTTCTAAAGGGGATTCACCCCTCCACTTT
CAGSKGDSPLHF
>15|-|TRBJ2-2|-|TRBV9
TGTGCCAGCAGCGGATCGGGACTCTACACCGGGGAGCTGTTTTTT
CASSGSGLYTGELFF
>15|-|TRBJ2-2|-|TRBV19
TGTGCCAGTAGTCCCTGGCAGGGGGGCACCGGGGAGCTGTTTTTT
CASSPWQGGTGELFF
>14|-|TRBJ2-1|-|TRBV7-9
TGTGCCAGCAGCTTAGTGCGGGCGAGGAATGAGCAGTTCTTC
CASSLVRARNEQFF
>12|-|TRBJ1-1|-|TRBV5-1
TGCGCCAGCAGCTTCGGGGGGGCTGAAGCTTTCTTT
CASSFGGAEAFF
>12|-|TRBJ1-1|-|TRBV27
TGTGCCAGCAGTCGAGGGAGCACTGAAGCTTTCTTT
CASSRGSTEAFF
>13|once|TRBJ1-1|-|TRBV19
TGTGCCAGTAGTCTAGACCGGGACTTTGAAGCTTTCTTT
CASSLDRDFEAFF
>14|-|TRBJ1-6|TRBD1|TRBV6-6
TGTGCCAGCAGTTACGGACAGGGCGGTCCACCCCTCCACTTT
CASSYGQGGPPLHF
>16|-|TRBJ2-5|-|TRBV6-5
TGTGCCAGCAGTTACTGGAGGACAGACGCCCAAGAGACCCAGTACTTC
CASSYWRTDAQETQYF
>15|many|TRBJ2-1|TRBD1|TRBV27
TGTGCCAGCAGTACAGGGACAGGAGGGTACAATGAGCAGTTCTTC
CASSTGTGGYNEQFF
>16|-|TRBJ2-7|TRBD2|TRBV28
TGTGCCAGCGACCCGGGACTAGCGGGGGACCTGAGTAAGCAGTACTTC
CASDPGLAGDLSKQYF
>15|-|TRBJ1-1|-|TRBV7-6
TGTGCCAGCACCCTTACGGGGTATGAGGGCACTGAAGCTTTCTTT
CASTLTGYEGTEAFF
>15|few|TRBJ2-7|-|TRBV7-3
TGTGCCAGCAGCTTATTGCCCGATAGCTCCTACGAGCAGTACTTC
CASSLLPDSSYEQYF
>16|-|TRBJ2-7|-|TRBV18
TGTGCCAGCTCACCATCTATGGGACACCGATCCTACGAGCAGTACTTC
CASSPSMGHRSYEQYF
>15|-|TRBJ1-4|-|TRBV6-5
TGTGCCAGCAGTTACTCGCAGGGGAGAAGGGAAAAACTGTTTTTT
CASSYSQGRREKLFF
>15|once|TRBJ1-5|TRBD1|TRBV28
TGTGCCAGCAGTCTAAGACAGGGGAGAAATCAGCCCCAGCATTTT
CASSLRQGRNQPQHF
>16|-|TRBJ2-7|TRBD1|TRBV4-1
TGCGCCAGCAGCCCTCCAGGGGGACCCCGCATCTACGAGCAGTACTTC
CASSPPGGPRIYEQYF
>14|-|TRBJ1-1|-|TRBV28
TGTGCCAGCAGAGGGGTTGGGGCGAACACTGAAGCTTTCTTT
CASRGVGANTEAFF
>15|-|TRBJ2-5|-|TRBV7-6
TGTGCCAGCAGCCCCTTAGGGGCCTTTCAAGAGACCCAGTACTTC
CASSPLGAFQETQYF
>14|-|TRBJ1-6|-|TRBV9
TGTGCCAGCAGCGTGAGGGTCAATTATTCACCCCTCCACTTT
CASSVRVNYSPLHF
>12|once|TRBJ1-1|-|TRBV14
TGTGCCAGCAGCCAAGAAGGGGCTGAAGCTTTCTTT
CASSQEGAEAFF
>15|-|TRBJ2-1|-|TRBV7-9
TGTGCCAGCAGCTTAGCGGGGGGGCCTTTGGATGAGCAGTTCTTC
CASSLAGGPLDEQFF
>18|-|TRBJ1-3|TRBD1|TRBV10-3
TGTGCCATCAGTGAGCGGGACAGCTCCCTGATACACGGAAACACCATATATTTT
CAISERDSSLIHGNTIYF
>12|-|TRBJ2-2|TRBD1|TRBV7-7
TGTGCTACCAGGGGGCCAACCGGGGAGCTGTTTTTT
CATRGPTGELFF
>14|-|TRBJ1-1|-|TRBV5-1
TGCGCCAGCAGCTTGACAGGGTGGAACACTGAAGCTTTCTTT
CASSLTGWNTEAFF
>13|-|TRBJ2-7|-|TRBV7-3
TGTGCCAGCAGCTTAATCCCTTCGGGCGAGCAGTACTTC
CASSLIPSGEQYF
>14|-|TRBJ1-4|-|TRBV7-2
TGTGCCAGCAGCCAAGGGGTAACTAATGAAAAACTGTTTTTT
CASSQGVTNEKLFF
>13|-|TRBJ2-7|-|TRBV6-6
TGTGCCAGCAGTTACTCGTTGGGCTCCGAGCAGTACTTC
CASSYSLGSEQYF
>16|-|TRBJ1-6|-|TRBV2
TGTGCCAGCAGTGAGTGGGGGGAGGGGACGAATTCACCCCTCCACTTT
CASSEWGEGTNSPLHF
>16|once|TRBJ1-1|-|TRBV7-8
TGTGCCAGCAGCTCCCAGTTGGACAGAATGAACACTGAAGCTTTCTTT
CASSSQLDRMNTEAFF
>13|-|TRBJ1-2|-|TRBV10-2
TGCGCCAGCAGTGACAGGGGTGGCTATGGCTACACCTTC
CASSDRGGYGYTF
>14|-|TRBJ1-2|TRBD1|TRBV5-1
TGCGCCAGCAGCTTGGTCGGGACAGGGGAAGGCTACACCTTC
CASSLVGTGEGYTF
>15|-|TRBJ2-7|TRBD2|TRBV5-1
TGCGCCAGCAGCTTGGGGCGGGGAGGGCAGAACGAGCAGTACTTC
CASSLGRGGQNEQYF
>14|-|TRBJ2-5|-|TRBV25-1
TGTGCCAGCAGTGAAGGGGGGGCTGGGGAGACCCAGTACTTC
CASSEGGAGETQYF
>15|-|TRBJ1-5|-|TRBV6-5
TGTGCCAGCAGTTACGCATCAGATAGCAATCAGCCCCAGCATTTT
CASSYASDSNQPQHF
>13|-|TRBJ2-7|-|TRBV7-9
TGTGCCAGCAGGAACACCCTTGCCTACGAGCAGTACTTC
CASRNTLAYEQYF
>14|-|TRBJ2-2|TRBD1|TRBV5-1
TGCGCCAGCAGCTTGGAGGGACAGACCGGGGAGCTGTTTTTT
CASSLEGQTGELFF
>15|once|TRBJ1-5|TRBD1|TRBV2
TGTGCCAGCAGCCAGACCACAGGGGTAAATCAGCCCCAGCATTTT
CASSQTTGVNQPQHF
>15|-|TRBJ2-1|-|TRBV6-6
TGTGCCAGCAGTTACTTGCTAGCGAGATACAATGAGCAGTTCTTC
CASSYLLARYNEQFF
>14|once|TRBJ2-1|-|TRBV28
TGTGCCAGCAGGGGCCCCACAGACTACAATGAGCAGTTCTTC
CASRGPTDYNEQFF
>16|-|TRBJ2-2|TRBD2|TRBV4-1
TGCGCCAGCAGCAGGGGACTAGCGGGGGATACCGGGGAGCTGTTTTTT
CASSRGLAGDTGELFF
>16|-|TRBJ2-1|TRBD2|TRBV11-3
TGTGCCAGCAGCTTAGAATTGACGGGGGGGCGAGATGAGCAGTTCTTC
CASSLELTGGRDEQFF
>14|-|TRBJ1-3|TRBD1|TRBV7-9
TGTGCCAGCAGCCACAGGGGGCTTGGAAACACCATATATTTT
CASSHRGLGNTIYF
>15|-|TRBJ1-2|-|TRBV6-1
TGTGCCAGCAGTGAAGAAGAACTCCTCGCCTTGGGCTACACCTTC
CASSEEELLALGYTF
>15|-|TRBJ1-2|-|TRBV28
TGTGCCAGCAGTCCTCAACCTGCGGGGGTTGATGGCTACACCTTC
CASSPQPAGVDGYTF
>15|-|TRBJ1-1|-|TRBV6-5
TGTGCCAGCAGACAATTACAGGCGGGACACACTGAAGCTTTCTTT
CASRQLQAGHTEAFF
>15|-|TRBJ2-3|-|TRBV4-2
TGTGCCAGCAGCCAACAGGTACTTAACACAGATACGCAGTATTTT
CASSQQVLNTDTQYF